This T cell receptor (beta chain) was identified in a study of blood T cell repertoires in COVID-19. Background on the study: Collection of acute and convalescent COVID-19 samples took place in the United States, Italy and Spain. Nucleic acid was either cDNA or gDNA, and it came from T cells, B-cell-depleted T cells, or PBMCs.

Authors' processing steps: Quantification of nucleated cells was approximated via reference gene primer amplification. Method: immunoSEQ multiplex PCR; TCRdb's copy keeps in-frame clones and lacks some. The V and J calls and clone size are taken from that table; D and trimming were inferred from the DNA. The sample records 150,000 to 200,000 clones, around 83% being singletons. Germline trimming cut 4 bases from V and 5 bases from J; bases unmatched to any gene: 3. Germline CDR1 is SGDLS and CDR2 is YYNGEE. The CDR3 has 13 amino acids. During active infection, Seattle patients enrolled and were then monitored through disease.

The receptor comes from a woman in her seventies with COVID-19, enrolled during active disease. Input material: peripheral blood. The chain joins TRBV9 to TRBJ2-3, with TRBD2 identical over 8 bases. This CDR3 reads CASSWREEDTQYF. In DNA form, the CDR3 reads TGTGCCAGCAGCTGGCGGGAGGAAGATACGCAGTATTTT.